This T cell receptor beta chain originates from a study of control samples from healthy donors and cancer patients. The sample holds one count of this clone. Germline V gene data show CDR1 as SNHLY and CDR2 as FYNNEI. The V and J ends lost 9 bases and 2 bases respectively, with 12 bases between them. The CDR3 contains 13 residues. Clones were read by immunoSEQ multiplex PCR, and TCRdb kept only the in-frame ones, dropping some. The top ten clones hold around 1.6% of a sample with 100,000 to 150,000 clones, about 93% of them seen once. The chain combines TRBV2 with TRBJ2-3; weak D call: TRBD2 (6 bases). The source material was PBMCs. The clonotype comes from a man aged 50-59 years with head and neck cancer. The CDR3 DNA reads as TGTGCCAGGCCGGGACTGAACACAGATACGCAGTATTTT. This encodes CARPGLNTDTQYF.